This T cell receptor (beta chain) was sequenced for a study of cytomegalovirus exposure and HLA in healthy donors. The table lists this clone with a count of one. The CDR3 length is 18 residues. The V gene's germline CDR1 is LGHNA and CDR2 YNFKEQ. Trimming removed 0 bases from V and 5 bases from J; junction bases left unmatched: 10. The PCR made use of 60 Vbeta and 13 Jbeta primers. Repertoires were generated with immunoSEQ multiplex PCR, while TCRdb's copy carries only in-frame clones and drops some. The sample lists 90,000 to 140,000 clones, roughly 73% occurring once. The rearrangement uses TRBV4-2 and TRBJ2-2; TRBD2 agrees at 9 bases. Sequencing input: PBMCs. The source of this sequence is a woman in her thirties or forties in good health and CMV-seropositive. This CDR3 is CASSQDNIAGAGTGELFF. The CDR3 nucleotides are TGTGCCAGCAGCCAAGACAATATAGCGGGGGCCGGAACCGGGGAGCTGTTTTTT.